The 29 T cell receptor beta chains in this list originate from one sample, sequenced in a study of shared clonotypes between healthy human individuals. The assay was immunoSEQ multiplex PCR, and TCRdb's table has in-frame clones only and misses some. This sample has hundreds of thousands of clones, with 95% to 97% found just once. The naive CD8 fraction comprised CD45RO-negative cells positively selected for CCR7 and excluded terminally differentiated effector memory CD45RA+ cells. Sequenced material: naive CD8+ T cells sorted from blood. The receptors here all came from a woman in her twenties or thirties in good health.

The chain recombines TRBV15 with TRBJ2-7, with D possibly being TRBD1 (6 bases). V was shortened by 2 bases and J by 0 bases, with 8 bases between the two germline ends. The length of the CDR3 is 14 residues. Germline V CDR1 and CDR2: LNHNV, YYDKDF (reference sequence). The CDR3 coding sequence is TGTGCCACCAGCAGAAGGACAGCCTCCTACGAGCAGTACTTC. This sequence encodes CATSRRTASYEQYF.

The CDR3 DNA follows: TGTGCCAGCAGCTTAATGGACGTAGATACGCAGTATTTT. It specifies CASSLMDVDTQYF. V gene TRBV7-3 combines with J gene TRBJ2-3; no reliable D call. The CDR3 runs 13 residues. The V and J ends lost 1 base and 5 bases respectively, with 7 bases between them. Looked up from germline, CDR1 is SGHTA and CDR2 is FQGTGA.

The chain is built from TRBV9 and TRBJ2-2; TRBD1 matches at 9 bases. Germline CDR1 reads SGDLS; CDR2 reads YYNGEE. This CDR3 is 16 amino acids long. Trimming removed 0 bases from V and 4 bases from J; junction bases left unmatched: 4. CDR3 in DNA: TGTGCCAGCAGCGTAGCAACAGGGGGCCTCACCGGGGAGCTGTTTTTT. The encoded protein is CASSVATGGLTGELFF.

The V and J genes are TRBV7-2 and TRBJ2-3; 9 bases match TRBD2. This CDR3 contains 16 residues. The trim removed 1 base at V and 5 bases at J, leaving 7 bases unmatched. CDR1 is SGHTA and CDR2 is FQGNSA in the germline V gene. CDR3 sequence reads: CASSLGAWREGDTQYF. CDR3 in DNA: TGTGCCAGCAGCTTAGGGGCGTGGCGGGAGGGAGATACGCAGTATTTT.

The V gene is TRBV13, the J gene TRBJ2-7; D possibly corresponds to TRBD2 (6 bases). Trimming took 5 bases from V and 1 from J, leaving 15 bases between them. Germline CDR1 and CDR2: PRHDT and FYEKMQ (reference sequence). The CDR3 has 15 residues. CDR3 nucleotide sequence: TGTGCCAGCAGCCCGTCCGGGACTGGGTCCTACGAGCAGTACTTC. This gives the protein CASSPSGTGSYEQYF. Complete variable domain (other parts from reference TRBV13 and TRBJ2-7): AAGVIQSPRHLIKEKRETATLKCYPIPRHDTVYWYQQGPGQDPQFLISFYEKMQSDKGSIPDRFSAQQFSDYHSELNMSSLELGDSALYFCASSPSGTGSYEQYFGPGTRLTVT.

This chain joins TRBV7-9 and TRBJ1-5; D not certain. Germline values: CDR1 SEHNR, CDR2 FQNEAQ (reference sequence). This CDR3 is built from 17 residues. The germline V and J ends were trimmed by 1 base and 0 bases, with 13 bases remaining between them. The CDR3 coding sequence is TGTGCCAGCAGCTTAGTTGAAGGGCCCTATAGCAATCAGCCCCAGCATTTT. Amino acids: CASSLVEGPYSNQPQHF. Filled out from reference TRBV7-9 and TRBJ1-5, the complete variable domain reads DTGVSQNPRHKITKRGQNVTFRCDPISEHNRLYWYRQTLGQGPEFLTYFQNEAQLEKSRLLSDRFSAERPKGSFSTLEIQRTEQGDSAMYLCASSLVEGPYSNQPQHFGDGTRLSIL.

The chain couples TRBV15 to TRBJ2-2; the D gene is possibly TRBD1 (6 bases). Germline CDR1 is LNHNV and CDR2 is YYDKDF (reference sequence). The CDR3 length is 13 residues. Trimming shortened V by 1 base and J by 7 bases, and 7 bases separated the two germline ends. CDR3 protein: CATSRGGHGELFF. CDR3 nucleotides: TGTGCCACCAGCAGAGGGGGGCACGGGGAGCTGTTTTTT.

The chain uses TRBV4-1 and TRBJ2-1, with D perhaps matching TRBD1 (5 bases). Looked up from germline, CDR1 is MGHRA and CDR2 is YSYEKL. The V end lost 3 bases, the J end lost 5 bases, and 14 bases lay between the germline ends. This CDR3 spans 15 amino acids. The DNA of the CDR3 is TGCGCCAGCAGCCAGACAGTGGGCAGAAACAATGAGCAGTTCTTC. This codes for CASSQTVGRNNEQFF.

This clone was observed once. The chain combines TRBV28 with TRBJ2-2; 9 bases are a match to TRBD1. The CDR3 totals 15 residues. Trimming cost V 5 bases and J 5 bases; bases outside gene matches: 6. Per the germline V gene, CDR1 is MDHEN and CDR2 is SYDVKM. The CDR3 nucleotides read TGTGCCAGCAGTATACAGGGGGCGCTTACCGGGGAGCTGTTTTTT. Translation gives CASSIQGALTGELFF. The full variable domain, rest sourced from reference TRBV28 and TRBJ2-2, is DVKVTQSSRYLVKRTGEKVFLECVQDMDHENMFWYRQDPGLGLRLIYFSYDVKMKEKGDIPEGYSVSREKKERFSLILESASTNQTSMYLCASSIQGALTGELFFGEGSRLTVL.

CDR3 sequence: CASIQSGVLDTQYF. The CDR3 DNA follows: TGTGCCAGCATCCAATCGGGGGTACTTGATACGCAGTATTTT. V gene TRBV7-9 combines with J gene TRBJ2-3; D is perhaps TRBD2 (6 bases). V was shortened by 7 bases and J by 6 bases, with 17 bases between the two germline ends. Per germline, CDR1 SEHNR and CDR2 FQNEAQ (reference sequence). This CDR3 has 14 amino acids. The complete variable domain, with remaining parts taken from reference TRBV7-9 and TRBJ2-3, reads DTGVSQNPRHKITKRGQNVTFRCDPISEHNRLYWYRQTLGQGPEFLTYFQNEAQLEKSRLLSDRFSAERPKGSFSTLEIQRTEQGDSAMYLCASIQSGVLDTQYFGPGTRLTVL.

V and J are TRBV28 and TRBJ2-1; 9 nucleotides line up with TRBD2. Trimming took 2 bases from V and 10 from J; bases not matched to a gene: 18. CDR1 MDHEN and CDR2 SYDVKM come from the germline V gene. The CDR3 spans 18 residues. CDR3 loop: CASSLPTTGTSLEREQFF. CDR3 sequence (DNA): TGTGCCAGCAGTTTACCAACCACCGGGACTAGCCTGGAGAGGGAGCAGTTCTTC.

The CDR3 DNA reads as TGTGCCAGCAGCGCCGCCGGGGGTAGCGGGAGGGCGCCCCACGAGCAGTACTTC. This gives the protein CASSAAGGSGRAPHEQYF. The J gene is TRBJ2-7, the V gene TRBV5-6; TRBD2 aligns across 11 bases. This CDR3 has 18 residues. V trimming: 4 bases; J trimming: 5 bases; junction bases outside the gene matches: 17. Germline V gives CDR1 SGHDT, CDR2 YYEEEE.

This clone appeared once. The chain joins TRBV4-1 to TRBJ2-1, with a possible D match to TRBD1 (5 bases). This CDR3 is 14 amino acids long. The germline CDR1 and CDR2 sequences are MGHRA and YSYEKL. Trimming cost V 3 bases and J 3 bases, with 9 bases left between them. The CDR3 protein is CASSQAGIYNEQFF. CDR3 DNA: TGCGCCAGCAGCCAGGCAGGGATCTACAATGAGCAGTTCTTC.

The chain couples TRBV19 to TRBJ2-7, with 8 positions matching TRBD2. The ends lost 3 bases at V and 0 bases at J; junction bases unmatched: 4. This CDR3 comprises 15 residues. The germline V gene has CDR1 LNHDA and CDR2 SQIVND (reference sequence). CDR3 loop: CASSMRGGSSYEQYF. CDR3 nucleotides: TGTGCCAGTAGTATGCGCGGGGGGAGCTCCTACGAGCAGTACTTC.

This clone was seen only once. The chain has TRBV2 and TRBJ2-1, with D unclear. CDR1 is SNHLY, CDR2 FYNNEI, per germline. The CDR3 has 12 residues. The V end lost 3 bases, the J end lost 6 bases, and 6 bases lay between the germline ends. CDR3 nucleotide sequence: TGTGCCAGCAGTGATACCGGCAATGAGCAGTTCTTC. It specifies CASSDTGNEQFF.

V is TRBV7-8 and J is TRBJ1-2; D might be TRBD1 (5 bases). The CDR3 is made up of 12 amino acids. Germline values: CDR1 SGHVS, CDR2 FQNEAQ. V gave up 5 bases and J gave up 7 bases, with 11 bases separating them. CDR3 nucleotide sequence: TGTGCCAGCAGCCTGGGGGGGTTTGGCTACACCTTC. This encodes CASSLGGFGYTF.

The genes are TRBV27 and TRBJ2-3, with 9 bases lining up with TRBD1. J gave up 1 base and V 3 bases, and 8 bases lay outside the gene matches. In germline, CDR1 is MNHEY, CDR2 SMNVEV (reference sequence). CDR3 size: 17 residues. CDR3 amino acids: CASSFHAGTGRTDTQYF. The CDR3 bases are TGTGCCAGCAGTTTCCACGCCGGGACAGGGCGCACAGATACGCAGTATTTT.

This rearrangement joins TRBV11-2 to TRBJ2-3, with 9 bases matching TRBD1. This CDR3 is built from 15 residues. V lost 5 bases to trimming and J lost 3 bases; unmatched junction nucleotides: 6. Germline loops: CDR1 SGHAT, CDR2 FQNNGV. The CDR3 loop is CASSTGTGQTDTQYF. In DNA, the CDR3 is TGTGCCAGCAGCACCGGGACAGGGCAGACAGATACGCAGTATTTT.

The V call is TRBV6-5, the J call TRBJ2-3; 7 bases are shared with TRBD2. This CDR3 is built from 16 residues. Germline lookup yields CDR1 MNHEY and CDR2 SVGAGI. Germline trimming cut 2 bases from V and 2 bases from J; bases unmatched to any gene: 7. Here the CDR3 reads CASSYESGTITDTQYF. The CDR3 DNA sequence: TGTGCCAGCAGTTACGAAAGCGGGACCATCACAGATACGCAGTATTTT.

The chain links TRBV7-6 to TRBJ1-2, with D possibly matching TRBD1 (5 bases). Trimming shortened V by 0 bases and J by 6 bases, and 20 bases separated the two germline ends. This CDR3 has 17 residues. Germline CDR1 is SGHVS and CDR2 is FNYEAQ. This chain's CDR3 is CASSLALRQGDLNGYTF. CDR3 coding DNA: TGTGCCAGCAGCTTAGCGCTAAGACAAGGGGACCTAAATGGCTACACCTTC.

The rearrangement uses TRBV29-1 and TRBJ2-1; D possibly corresponds to TRBD2 (5 bases). V lost 0 bases and J lost 10, with 10 bases in between. The CDR3 has 12 amino acids. The germline gives CDR1 SQVTM, CDR2 ANQGSEA. The CDR3 region has the DNA TGCAGCGTTGAAGAGCAGCGGCCCGAGCAGTTCTTC. This gives the protein CSVEEQRPEQFF.

The chain joins TRBV9 to TRBJ1-2, with no clear D. Germline CDR1 is SGDLS and CDR2 is YYNGEE. The CDR3 extends over 16 amino acids. V was shortened by 0 bases and J by 0 bases, with 12 bases between the two germline ends. The CDR3 bases are TGTGCCAGCAGCGTAGAGTTGGCGACCTCTAACTATGGCTACACCTTC. Protein sequence: CASSVELATSNYGYTF.

The chain recombines TRBV27 with TRBJ1-4, with 9 bases fitting TRBD1. The J segment lost 8 bases and the V segment lost 2 bases, leaving 3 bases of the junction unmatched. Germline CDR1 is MNHEY and CDR2 is SMNVEV (reference sequence). The CDR3 length is 14 residues. In DNA form, the CDR3 reads TGTGCCAGCAGTTTAGGACAGGGGTGGGAAAAACTGTTTTTT. This gives the protein CASSLGQGWEKLFF.

The chain combines TRBV19 with TRBJ1-1; maybe TRBD1 (5 bases). V lost 6 bases and J 1 base, leaving 18 bases between the germline ends. CDR1 is LNHDA and CDR2 is SQIVND in the germline V gene (reference sequence). CDR3 length: 16 amino acids. CDR3 sequence: CASRPTEMGTNTEAFF. The CDR3 DNA sequence: TGTGCCAGTAGGCCAACGGAGATGGGGACGAACACTGAAGCTTTCTTT.

The genes are TRBV19 and TRBJ2-1; 12 bases align to TRBD2. This CDR3 region has 15 residues. With V trimmed by 9 bases and J by 2 bases, 5 bases remained unmatched. Germline V CDR1 and CDR2: LNHDA, SQIVND (reference sequence). The CDR3 bases are TGTGCCAGAAGGCGGACTAGCGGGACCTACAATGAGCAGTTCTTC. This codes for CARRRTSGTYNEQFF.

The chain joins TRBV2 to TRBJ2-2, with 13 bases lining up with TRBD2. The CDR3 extends over 15 amino acids. Germline assignment: CDR1 SNHLY and CDR2 FYNNEI. Trimming at V came to 5 bases and at J to 6 bases, leaving 3 bases not matched to a gene. CDR3 region: CASSSGLAGAGELFF. The CDR3 DNA sequence: TGTGCCAGCAGTTCCGGACTAGCGGGAGCCGGGGAGCTGTTTTTT. The entire variable domain, with the rest obtained from reference TRBV2 and TRBJ2-2, is as follows: EPEVTQTPSHQVTQMGQEVILRCVPISNHLYFYWYRQILGQKVEFLVSFYNNEISEKSEIFDDQFSVERPDGSNFTLKIRSTKLEDSAMYFCASSSGLAGAGELFFGEGSRLTVL.

This clone showed up just once. V usage is TRBV11-2 and J usage is TRBJ2-5; 11 nucleotides line up with TRBD2. Trimming cost V 2 bases and J 2 bases; bases outside gene matches: 4. The CDR3 is made up of 16 amino acids. Germline loops: CDR1 SGHAT, CDR2 FQNNGV. The CDR3, as DNA: TGTGCCAGCAGCTTACCGGGACTAGCGGAGCAAGAGACCCAGTACTTC. Its translation is CASSLPGLAEQETQYF.

The rearrangement uses TRBV27 and TRBJ1-5; no definite D call. Germline V CDR1 and CDR2: MNHEY, SMNVEV (reference sequence). V was trimmed by 0 bases and J by 6 bases, leaving 9 bases between them. The CDR3 totals 14 residues. CDR3 nucleotides: TGTGCCAGCAGTTTATCCTCCCCTGCTCAGCCCCAGCATTTT. Translation gives CASSLSSPAQPQHF.

The gene calls are TRBV6-5 and TRBJ2-1, with D possibly called TRBD1 or TRBD2 (5 bases each). The CDR3 loop spans 16 amino acids. Germline V gene lookup returns CDR1 MNHEY and CDR2 SVGAGI. The V end lost 0 bases, the J end lost 3 bases, and 12 bases lay between the germline ends. CDR3 loop: CASSYSLGTVYNEQFF. The CDR3, as DNA: TGTGCCAGCAGTTACTCACTCGGGACGGTCTACAATGAGCAGTTCTTC.